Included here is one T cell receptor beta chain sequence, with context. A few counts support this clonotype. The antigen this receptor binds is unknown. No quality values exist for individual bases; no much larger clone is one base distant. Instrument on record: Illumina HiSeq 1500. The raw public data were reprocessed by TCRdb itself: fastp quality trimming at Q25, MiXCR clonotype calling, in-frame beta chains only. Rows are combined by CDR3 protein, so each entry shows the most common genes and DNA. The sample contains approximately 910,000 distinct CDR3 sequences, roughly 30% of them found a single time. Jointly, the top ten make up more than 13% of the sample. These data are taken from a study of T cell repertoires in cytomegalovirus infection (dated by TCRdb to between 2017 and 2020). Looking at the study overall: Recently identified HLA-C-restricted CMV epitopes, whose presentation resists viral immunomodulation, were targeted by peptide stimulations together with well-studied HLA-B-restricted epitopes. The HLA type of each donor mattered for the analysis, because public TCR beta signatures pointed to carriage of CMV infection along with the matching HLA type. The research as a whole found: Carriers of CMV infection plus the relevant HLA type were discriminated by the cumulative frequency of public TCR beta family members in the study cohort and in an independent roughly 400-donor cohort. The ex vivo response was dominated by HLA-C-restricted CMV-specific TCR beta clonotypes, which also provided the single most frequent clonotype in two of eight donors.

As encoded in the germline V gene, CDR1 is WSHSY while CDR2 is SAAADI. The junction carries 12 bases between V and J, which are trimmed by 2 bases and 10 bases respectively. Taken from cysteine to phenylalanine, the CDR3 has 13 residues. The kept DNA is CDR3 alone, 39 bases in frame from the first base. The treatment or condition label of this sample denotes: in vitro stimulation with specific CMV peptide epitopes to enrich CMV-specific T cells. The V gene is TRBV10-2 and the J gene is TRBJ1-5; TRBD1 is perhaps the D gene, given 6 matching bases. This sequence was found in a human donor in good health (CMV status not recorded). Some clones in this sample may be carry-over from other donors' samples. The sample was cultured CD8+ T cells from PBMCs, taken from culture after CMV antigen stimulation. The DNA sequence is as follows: TGCGCCAGCAGTGAGACAGGGATAGGACCCCAGCATTTT. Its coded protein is CASSETGIGPQHF.